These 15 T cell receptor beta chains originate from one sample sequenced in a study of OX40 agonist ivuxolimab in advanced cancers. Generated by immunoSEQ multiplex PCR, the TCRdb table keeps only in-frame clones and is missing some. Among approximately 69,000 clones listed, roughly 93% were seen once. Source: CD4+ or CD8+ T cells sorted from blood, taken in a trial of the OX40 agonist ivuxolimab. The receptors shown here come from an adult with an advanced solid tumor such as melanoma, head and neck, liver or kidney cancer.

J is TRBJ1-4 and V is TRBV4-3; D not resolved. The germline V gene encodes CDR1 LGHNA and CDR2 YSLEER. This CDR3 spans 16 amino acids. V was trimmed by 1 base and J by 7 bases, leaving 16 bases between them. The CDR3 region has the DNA TGCGCCAGCAGCCAAGTCCCGAGTTTTTCCCTTGAAAAACTGTTTTTT. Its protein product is CASSQVPSFSLEKLFF.

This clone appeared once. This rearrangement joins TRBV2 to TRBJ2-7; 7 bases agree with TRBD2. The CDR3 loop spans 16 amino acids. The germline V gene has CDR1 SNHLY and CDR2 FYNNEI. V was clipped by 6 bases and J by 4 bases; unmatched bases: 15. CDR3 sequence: CASRVASAGDQYEQYF. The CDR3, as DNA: TGTGCCAGCAGGGTGGCCTCGGCGGGAGACCAATACGAGCAGTACTTC.

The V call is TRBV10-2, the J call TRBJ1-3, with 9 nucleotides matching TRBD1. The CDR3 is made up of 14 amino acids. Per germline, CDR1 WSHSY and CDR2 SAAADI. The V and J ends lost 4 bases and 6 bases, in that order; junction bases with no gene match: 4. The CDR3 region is CASSAGTGSNTIYF. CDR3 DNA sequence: TGCGCCAGCAGTGCCGGGACAGGGTCAAACACCATATATTTT.

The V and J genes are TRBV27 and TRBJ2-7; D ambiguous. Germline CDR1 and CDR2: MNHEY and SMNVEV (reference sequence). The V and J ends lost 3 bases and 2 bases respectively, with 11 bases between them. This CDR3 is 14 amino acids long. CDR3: CASSFWTATYEQYF. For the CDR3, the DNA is TGTGCCAGCAGTTTCTGGACGGCAACCTACGAGCAGTACTTC.

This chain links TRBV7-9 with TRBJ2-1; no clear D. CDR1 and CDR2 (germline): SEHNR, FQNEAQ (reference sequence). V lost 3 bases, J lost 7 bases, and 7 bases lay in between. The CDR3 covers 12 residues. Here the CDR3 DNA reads TGTGCCAGCAGCTTGGGTCGGAATGAGCAGTTCTTC. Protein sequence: CASSLGRNEQFF.

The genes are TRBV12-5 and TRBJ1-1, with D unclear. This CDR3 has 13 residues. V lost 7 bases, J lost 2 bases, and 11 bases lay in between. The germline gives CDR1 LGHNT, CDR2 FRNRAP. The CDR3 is CASAINLNTEAFF. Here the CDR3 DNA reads TGTGCTAGTGCCATCAACCTTAACACTGAAGCTTTCTTT.

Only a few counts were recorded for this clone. CDR3 in amino acids: CASSTSGYTEAFF. CDR3 nucleotides: TGTGCCAGTAGTACTTCAGGGTACACTGAAGCTTTCTTT. The chain links TRBV19 to TRBJ1-1; a weak D match, TRBD1 (5 bases). The germline gives CDR1 LNHDA, CDR2 SQIVND (reference sequence). There are 13 residues in the CDR3. Trimming shortened V by 4 bases and J by 3 bases, and 9 bases separated the two germline ends.

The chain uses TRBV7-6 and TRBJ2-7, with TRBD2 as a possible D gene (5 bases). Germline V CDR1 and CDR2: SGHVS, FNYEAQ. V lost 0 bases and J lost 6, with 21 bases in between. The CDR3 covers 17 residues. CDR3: CASSLAMGTGSDGEQYF. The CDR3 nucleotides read TGTGCCAGCAGCTTAGCGATGGGTACGGGATCGGACGGCGAGCAGTACTTC.

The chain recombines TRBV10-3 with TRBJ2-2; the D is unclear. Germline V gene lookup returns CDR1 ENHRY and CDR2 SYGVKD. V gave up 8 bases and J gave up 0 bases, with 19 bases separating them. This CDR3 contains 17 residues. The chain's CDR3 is CAIPTTTTEANTGELFF. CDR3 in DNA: TGTGCCATCCCGACGACAACGACCGAAGCGAACACCGGGGAGCTGTTTTTT.

The CDR3 bases are TGTGCCAGCAGCGTAGAGGGACAGGGAGGAAGAGAGACCCAGTACTTC. Translating gives CASSVEGQGGRETQYF. The chain couples TRBV9 to TRBJ2-5; 9 positions agree with TRBD1. The CDR3 contains 16 residues. The trim removed 0 bases at V and 4 bases at J, leaving 7 bases unmatched. Germline CDR1 SGDLS, CDR2 YYNGEE.

CDR3 nucleotide sequence: TGTGCCAGTAGAGGAAGCGGGGGCCAAGAGACCCAGTACTTC. Amino acids: CASRGSGGQETQYF. This chain uses TRBV6-5 with TRBJ2-5; 8 nucleotides agree with TRBD2. V lost 9 bases and J lost 1; bases outside the gene matches: 7. Germline loops: CDR1 MNHEY, CDR2 SVGAGI. This CDR3 has 14 amino acids.

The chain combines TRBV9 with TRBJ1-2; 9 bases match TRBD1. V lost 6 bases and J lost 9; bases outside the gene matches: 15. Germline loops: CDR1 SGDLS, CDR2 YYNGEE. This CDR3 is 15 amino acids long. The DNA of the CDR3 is TGTGCCAGCACCTCACGGGACAGGGTGTATGATAGCTACACCTTC. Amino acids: CASTSRDRVYDSYTF.

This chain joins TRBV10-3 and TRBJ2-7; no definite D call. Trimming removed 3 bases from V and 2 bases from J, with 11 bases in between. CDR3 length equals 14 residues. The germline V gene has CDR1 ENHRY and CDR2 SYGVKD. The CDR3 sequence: CAISDTVGTYEQYF. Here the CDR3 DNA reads TGTGCCATCAGTGACACGGTGGGGACCTACGAGCAGTACTTC.

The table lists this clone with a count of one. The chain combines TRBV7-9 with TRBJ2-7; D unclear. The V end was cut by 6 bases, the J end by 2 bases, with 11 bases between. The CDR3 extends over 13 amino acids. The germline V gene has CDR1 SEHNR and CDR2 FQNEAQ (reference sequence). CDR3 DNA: TGTGCCAGCAGGGCGAAGGACGCCTACGAGCAGTACTTC. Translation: CASRAKDAYEQYF.

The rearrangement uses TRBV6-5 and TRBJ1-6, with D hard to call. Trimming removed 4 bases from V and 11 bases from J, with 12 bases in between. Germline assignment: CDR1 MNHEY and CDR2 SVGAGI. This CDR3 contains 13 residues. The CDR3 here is CASSSSSPPPLHF. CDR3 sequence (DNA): TGTGCCAGCAGTTCCTCCTCACCCCCACCCCTCCACTTT.